The T cell receptor (beta chain) described here comes from a study of T cell repertoires in cytomegalovirus infection. Study as a whole: Recently described HLA-C-restricted plus well-studied HLA-B-restricted CMV epitopes were used. Based on public TCR beta signatures, there were indications of CMV infection and of a matching HLA type.

A single record per CDR3 protein comes from TCRdb applying MiXCR to the reads. The sample holds around 300,000 distinct CDR3 sequences; 22% are singletons and the top ten take approximately 19%. Study conclusions and caveats: Dominating the ex vivo response were HLA-C-restricted CMV-specific TCR beta clonotypes. Frequencies of public TCR beta families were cumulated, and this identified carriers of CMV plus the relevant HLA.

This clonotype was picked up a small number of times. The antigen remains unidentified. This CDR3 is built from 16 residues. Between the trimmed V and J ends, which lost 3 bases and 0 bases, there was a span of 12 bases. CDR1 is MGHRA, CDR2 YSYEKL, per germline. The TCR sequence derives from a human donor in good health (CMV status not recorded). Some clones in this sample may be carry-over from other donors' samples. This specimen was cultured PBMCs, taken from culture after CMV antigen stimulation. The gene calls are TRBV4-1 and TRBJ1-5; D ambiguous. The CDR3 region is CASSHDWLPSNQPQHF. The CDR3 DNA follows: TGCGCCAGCAGCCATGATTGGCTACCTAGCAATCAGCCCCAGCATTTT.